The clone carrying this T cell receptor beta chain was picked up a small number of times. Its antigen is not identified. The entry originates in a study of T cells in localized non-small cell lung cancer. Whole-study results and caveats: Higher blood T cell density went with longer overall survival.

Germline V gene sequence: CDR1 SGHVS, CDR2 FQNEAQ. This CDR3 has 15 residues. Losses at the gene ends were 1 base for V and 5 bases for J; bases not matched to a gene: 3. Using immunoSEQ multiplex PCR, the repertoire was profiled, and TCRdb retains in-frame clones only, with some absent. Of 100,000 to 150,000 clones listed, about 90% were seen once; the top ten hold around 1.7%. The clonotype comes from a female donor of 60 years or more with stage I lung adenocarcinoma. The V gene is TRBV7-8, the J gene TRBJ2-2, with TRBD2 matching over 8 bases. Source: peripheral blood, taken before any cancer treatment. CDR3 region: CASSLVAGRTGELFF. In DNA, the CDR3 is TGTGCCAGCAGCTTAGTAGCGGGGAGGACCGGGGAGCTGTTTTTT.